This is a list of T cell receptor beta chains from one sample in a study of cytomegalovirus exposure and HLA in healthy donors. Data came from immunoSEQ multiplex PCR; TCRdb stores just in-frame clones and leaves some out. Among 130,000 to 150,000 clones listed, around four fifths were seen once. Sequenced sample: PBMCs. These receptors originate from a woman aged 55 to 70 in good health and CMV-seropositive. CDR3s include the opening cysteine and the closing phenylalanine or tryptophan. The order of the fields is J gene, V gene, clone size, D gene, CDR3 protein, CDR3 DNA. D genes are given only for firm matches. Size values are once, few and many counts, or a class for expanded clones, and some rows have none.

>TRBJ2-7|TRBV27|-|TRBD1
CATQDRGGYEQYF
TGTGCCACCCAAGACAGGGGCGGGTACGAGCAGTACTTC
>TRBJ2-3|TRBV7-3|-|TRBD1
CASSRLGTGPTDTQYF
TGTGCCAGCAGCCGGCTGGGGACAGGCCCGACAGATACGCAGTATTTT
>TRBJ2-3|TRBV20-1|-|TRBD2
CSGAGGDTQYF
TGCAGTGGAGCGGGAGGAGATACGCAGTATTTT
>TRBJ2-1|TRBV19|-|TRBD2
CASSRRVGLAGWVGQFF
TGTGCCAGTAGTCGCCGCGTAGGACTAGCGGGGTGGGTGGGGCAGTTCTTC
>TRBJ2-3|TRBV27|-|TRBD2
CASSRGLVLDTQYF
TGTGCCAGCAGTCGAGGACTAGTCCTAGATACGCAGTATTTT
>TRBJ2-7|TRBV5-4|-|TRBD1
CASSPGQVSYEQYF
TGTGCCAGCAGCCCCGGACAGGTTTCCTACGAGCAGTACTTC
>TRBJ1-4|TRBV28|-|TRBD1
CASSLDRVEKLFF
TGTGCCAGCAGTTTGGACAGGGTTGAAAAACTGTTTTTT
>TRBJ2-2|TRBV7-2|-|-
CASSFRRAEGTGELFF
TGTGCCAGCAGCTTCAGGAGGGCCGAGGGGACCGGGGAGCTGTTTTTT
>TRBJ1-1|TRBV28|-|-
CASSLSVTEAFF
TGTGCCAGCAGTTTATCGGTCACTGAAGCTTTCTTT
>TRBJ2-7|TRBV7-9|once|-
CASSLAEGLPPLEQYF
TGTGCCAGCAGCTTAGCGGAGGGACTCCCACCTCTCGAGCAGTACTTC
>TRBJ2-7|TRBV28|-|TRBD2
CASSQLAGGYEQYF
TGTGCCAGCAGTCAACTAGCGGGAGGGTACGAGCAGTACTTC
>TRBJ2-5|TRBV5-4|once|-
CASSLVKAGKETQYF
TGTGCCAGCAGCTTAGTGAAAGCGGGCAAAGAGACCCAGTACTTC
>TRBJ2-6|TRBV28|-|TRBD1
CASSPRDRVSGANVLTF
TGTGCCAGCAGCCCCCGGGACAGAGTCTCTGGGGCCAACGTCCTGACTTTC
>TRBJ2-5|TRBV5-1|once|TRBD1
CASSRTGVAGETQYF
TGCGCCAGCAGTCGAACAGGGGTTGCGGGAGAGACCCAGTACTTC
>TRBJ1-1|TRBV9|-|TRBD1
CASSGGGQGGFTEAFF
TGTGCCAGCAGCGGTGGGGGACAGGGTGGTTTCACTGAAGCTTTCTTT
>TRBJ2-7|TRBV29-1|-|-
CSVEGEGTYEQYF
TGCAGCGTTGAAGGCGAGGGTACCTACGAGCAGTACTTC
>TRBJ2-1|TRBV6-5|-|-
CASSDYRLQEEFF
TGTGCCAGCAGTGATTACCGACTGCAAGAGGAGTTCTTC
>TRBJ2-3|TRBV7-8|once|TRBD2
CASSLTGGRLRYF
TGTGCCAGCAGCTTAACGGGGGGGCGGTTGCGGTATTTT
>TRBJ2-7|TRBV7-9|-|TRBD2
CASSLGGRSPYEQYF
TGTGCCAGCAGCTTGGGGGGGAGGTCCCCCTACGAGCAGTACTTC
>TRBJ2-7|TRBV19|-|TRBD2
CASSAGTSGYEQYF
TGTGCCAGTAGTGCCGGGACTAGCGGCTACGAGCAGTACTTC
>TRBJ1-1|TRBV2|-|-
CASRDSPGAFF
TGTGCCAGCAGGGACAGTCCGGGAGCTTTCTTT
>TRBJ2-7|TRBV5-8|-|-
CASSPLISYEQYF
TGTGCCAGCAGCCCCCTTATATCCTACGAGCAGTACTTC